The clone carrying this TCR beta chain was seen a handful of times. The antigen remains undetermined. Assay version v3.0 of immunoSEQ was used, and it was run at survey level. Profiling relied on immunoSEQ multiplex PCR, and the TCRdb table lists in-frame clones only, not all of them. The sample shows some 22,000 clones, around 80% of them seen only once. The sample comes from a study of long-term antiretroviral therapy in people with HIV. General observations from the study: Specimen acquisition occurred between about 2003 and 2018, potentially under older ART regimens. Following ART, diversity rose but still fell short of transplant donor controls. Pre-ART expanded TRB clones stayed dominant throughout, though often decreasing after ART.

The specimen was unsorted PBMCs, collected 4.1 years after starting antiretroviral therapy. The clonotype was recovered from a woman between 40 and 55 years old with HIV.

CDR3 loop: CASSHGGTDTQYF. CDR3 DNA: TGCGCCAGCAGCCACGGGGGCACAGATACGCAGTATTTT. The rearrangement uses TRBV4-1 and TRBJ2-3, with D possibly being TRBD2 (5 bases). This CDR3 spans 13 amino acids. The germline CDR1 and CDR2 sequences are MGHRA and YSYEKL. V gave up 3 bases and J gave up 1 base, with 5 bases separating them.